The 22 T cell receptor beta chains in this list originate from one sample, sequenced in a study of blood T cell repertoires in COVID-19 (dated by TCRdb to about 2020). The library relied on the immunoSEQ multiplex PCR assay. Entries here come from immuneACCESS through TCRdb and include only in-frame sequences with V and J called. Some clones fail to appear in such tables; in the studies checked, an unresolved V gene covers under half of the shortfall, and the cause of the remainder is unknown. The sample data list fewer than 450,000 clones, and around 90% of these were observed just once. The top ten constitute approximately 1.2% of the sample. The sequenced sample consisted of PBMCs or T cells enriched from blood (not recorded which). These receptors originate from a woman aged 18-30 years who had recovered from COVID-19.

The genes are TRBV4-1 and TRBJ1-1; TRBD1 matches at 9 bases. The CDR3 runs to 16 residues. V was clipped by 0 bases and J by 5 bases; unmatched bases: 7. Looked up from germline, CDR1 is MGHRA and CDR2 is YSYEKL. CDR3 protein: CASSQDQGTGRTEAFF. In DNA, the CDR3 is TGCGCCAGCAGCCAAGATCAAGGGACAGGGCGGACTGAAGCTTTCTTT.

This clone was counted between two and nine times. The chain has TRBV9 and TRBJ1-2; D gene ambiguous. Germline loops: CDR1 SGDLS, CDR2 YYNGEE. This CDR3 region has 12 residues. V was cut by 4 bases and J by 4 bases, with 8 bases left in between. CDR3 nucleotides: TGTGCCAGCAGCTCTAACCTCTATGGCTACACCTTC. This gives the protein CASSSNLYGYTF.

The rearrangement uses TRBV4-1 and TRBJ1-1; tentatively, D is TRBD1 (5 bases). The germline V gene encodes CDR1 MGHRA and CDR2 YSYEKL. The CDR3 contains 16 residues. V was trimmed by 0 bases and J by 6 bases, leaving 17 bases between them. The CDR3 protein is CASSQDPEGIRPEAFF. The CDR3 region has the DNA TGCGCCAGCAGCCAAGATCCGGAGGGGATACGGCCTGAAGCTTTCTTT.

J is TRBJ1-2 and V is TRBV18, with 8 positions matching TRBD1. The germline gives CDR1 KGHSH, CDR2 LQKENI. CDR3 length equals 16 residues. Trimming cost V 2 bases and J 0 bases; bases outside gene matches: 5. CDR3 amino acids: CASSPFGQGSNYGYTF. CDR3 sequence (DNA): TGTGCCAGCTCACCATTCGGACAGGGCTCTAACTATGGCTACACCTTC. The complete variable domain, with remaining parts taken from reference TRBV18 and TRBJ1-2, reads NAGVMQNPRHLVRRRGQEARLRCSPMKGHSHVYWYRQLPEEGLKFMVYLQKENIIDESGMPKERFSAEFPKEGPSILRIQQVVRGDSAAYFCASSPFGQGSNYGYTFGSGTRLTVV.

In DNA form, the CDR3 reads TGTGCCAGTAGTTCCGTTCCGGGGGACAGGTTTTCAGAGGGGGTGACGGACTATGGCTACACCTTC. Amino acids: CASSSVPGDRFSEGVTDYGYTF. V and J are TRBV19 and TRBJ1-2; 8 bases are shared with TRBD1. CDR3 length equals 22 residues. Germline CDR1 reads LNHDA; CDR2 reads SQIVND (reference sequence). The J segment lost 3 bases and the V segment lost 5 bases, leaving 29 bases of the junction unmatched.

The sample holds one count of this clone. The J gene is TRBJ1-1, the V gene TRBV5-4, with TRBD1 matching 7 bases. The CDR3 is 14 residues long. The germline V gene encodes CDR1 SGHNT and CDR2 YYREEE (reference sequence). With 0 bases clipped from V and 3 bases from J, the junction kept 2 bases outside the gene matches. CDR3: CASSLVTGDTEAFF. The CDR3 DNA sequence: TGTGCCAGCAGCTTGGTTACAGGGGACACTGAAGCTTTCTTT.

The CDR3 here is CASSFYFGDRVSYEQYF. CDR3 coding DNA: TGTGCCAGCAGCTTCTACTTTGGGGACAGGGTCTCCTACGAGCAGTACTTC. The chain has TRBV7-8 and TRBJ2-7; 9 bases are shared with TRBD1. The germline gives CDR1 SGHVS, CDR2 FQNEAQ. This CDR3 region has 17 residues. The V segment lost 3 bases and the J segment 0 bases; nucleotides outside the gene matches: 9.

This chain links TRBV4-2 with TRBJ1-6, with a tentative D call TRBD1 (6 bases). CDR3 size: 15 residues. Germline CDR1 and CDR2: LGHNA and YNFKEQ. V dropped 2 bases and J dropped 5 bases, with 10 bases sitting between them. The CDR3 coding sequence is TGTGCCAGCAGCCAATCTACAGGGAATAATTCACCCCTCCACTTT. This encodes CASSQSTGNNSPLHF.

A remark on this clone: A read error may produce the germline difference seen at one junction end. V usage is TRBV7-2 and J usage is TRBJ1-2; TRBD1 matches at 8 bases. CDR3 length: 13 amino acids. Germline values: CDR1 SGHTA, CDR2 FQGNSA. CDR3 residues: CASSEGSRTGKIF. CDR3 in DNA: TGTGCCAGCAGCGAAGGCTCCCGGACAGGGAAAATCTTT.

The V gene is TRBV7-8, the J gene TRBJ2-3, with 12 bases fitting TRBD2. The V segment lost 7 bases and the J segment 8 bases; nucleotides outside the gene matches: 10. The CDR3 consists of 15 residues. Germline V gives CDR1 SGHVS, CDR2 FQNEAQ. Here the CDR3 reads CASTSTSGGFFTQYF. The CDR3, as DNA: TGTGCCAGCACCTCGACTAGCGGGGGATTTTTTACGCAGTATTTT.

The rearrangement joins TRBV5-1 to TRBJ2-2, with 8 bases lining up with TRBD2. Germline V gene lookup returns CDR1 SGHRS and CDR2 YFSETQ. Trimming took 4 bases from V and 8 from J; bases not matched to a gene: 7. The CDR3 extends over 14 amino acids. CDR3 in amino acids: CASSREGLPGELFF. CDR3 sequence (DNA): TGCGCCAGCAGCCGGGAGGGGCTACCAGGGGAGCTGTTTTTT.

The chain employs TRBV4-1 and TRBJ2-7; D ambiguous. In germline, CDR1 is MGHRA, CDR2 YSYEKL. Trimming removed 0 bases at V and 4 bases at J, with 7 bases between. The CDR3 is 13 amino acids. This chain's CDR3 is CASSQDPRYEQYF. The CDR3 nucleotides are TGCGCCAGCAGCCAAGATCCCAGGTACGAGCAGTACTTC.

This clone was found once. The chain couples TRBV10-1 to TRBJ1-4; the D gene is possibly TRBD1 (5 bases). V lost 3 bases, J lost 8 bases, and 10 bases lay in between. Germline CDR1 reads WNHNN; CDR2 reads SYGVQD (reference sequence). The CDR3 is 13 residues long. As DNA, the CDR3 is TGCGCCAGCAGTGACAGGGCGAGCGAAAAACTGTTTTTT. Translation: CASSDRASEKLFF.

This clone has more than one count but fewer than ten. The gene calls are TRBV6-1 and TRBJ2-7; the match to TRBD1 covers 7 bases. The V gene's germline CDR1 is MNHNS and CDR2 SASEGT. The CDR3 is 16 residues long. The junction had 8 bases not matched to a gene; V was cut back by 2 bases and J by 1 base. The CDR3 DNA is TGTGCCAGCAGTGAACAGGCCGCAGGGGGTTCCTACGAGCAGTACTTC. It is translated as CASSEQAAGGSYEQYF.

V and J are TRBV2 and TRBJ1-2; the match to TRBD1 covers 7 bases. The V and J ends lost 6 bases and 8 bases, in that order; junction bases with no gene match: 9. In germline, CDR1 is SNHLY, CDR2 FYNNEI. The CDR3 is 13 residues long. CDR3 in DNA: TGTGCCAGCAGAAGGACAGGTGCGTGGGGCTACACCTTC. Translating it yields CASRRTGAWGYTF.

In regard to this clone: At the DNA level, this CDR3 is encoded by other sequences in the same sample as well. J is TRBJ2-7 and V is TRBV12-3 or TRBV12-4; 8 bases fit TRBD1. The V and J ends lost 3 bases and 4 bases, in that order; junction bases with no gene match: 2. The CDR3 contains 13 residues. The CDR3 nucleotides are TGTGCCAGCAGTTTGGGACAGGTATACGAGCAGTACTTC. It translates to CASSLGQVYEQYF.

CDR3 in amino acids: CASSPPGTYNTEAFF. CDR3 DNA sequence: TGTGCCAGCAGTCCCCCCGGGACATATAACACTGAAGCTTTCTTT. This sequence joins TRBV6-5 and TRBJ1-1; tentatively, D is TRBD1 (6 bases). This CDR3 region has 15 residues. Germline-derived CDR1 and CDR2 are MNHEY and SVGAGI. Trimming left V 5 bases short and J 2 bases short, with 15 bases between.

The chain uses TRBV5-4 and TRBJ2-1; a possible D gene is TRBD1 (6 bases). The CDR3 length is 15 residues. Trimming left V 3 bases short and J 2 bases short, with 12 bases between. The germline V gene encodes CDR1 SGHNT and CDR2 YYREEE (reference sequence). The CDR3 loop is CASSSTGQTYNEQFF. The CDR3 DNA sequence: TGTGCCAGCAGCTCTACGGGACAAACCTACAATGAGCAGTTCTTC.

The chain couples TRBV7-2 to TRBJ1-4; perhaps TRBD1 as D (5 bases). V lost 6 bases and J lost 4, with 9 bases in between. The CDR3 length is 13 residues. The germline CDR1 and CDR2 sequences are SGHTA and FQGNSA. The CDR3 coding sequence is TGTGCCAGCAGGCGACAGATTAATGAAAAACTGTTTTTT. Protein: CASRRQINEKLFF.

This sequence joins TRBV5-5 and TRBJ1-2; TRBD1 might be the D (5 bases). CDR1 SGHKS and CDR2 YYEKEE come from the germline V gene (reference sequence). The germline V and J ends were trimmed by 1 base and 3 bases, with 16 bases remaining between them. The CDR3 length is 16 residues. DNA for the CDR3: TGTGCCAGCAGCTTGCCTGGTGGCCTAGGGGACTATGGCTACACCTTC. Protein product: CASSLPGGLGDYGYTF. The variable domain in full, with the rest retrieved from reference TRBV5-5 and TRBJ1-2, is DAGVTQSPTHLIKTRGQQVTLRCSPISGHKSVSWYQQVLGQGPQFIFQYYEKEERGRGNFPDRFSARQFPNYSSELNVNALLLGDSALYLCASSLPGGLGDYGYTFGSGTRLTVV.

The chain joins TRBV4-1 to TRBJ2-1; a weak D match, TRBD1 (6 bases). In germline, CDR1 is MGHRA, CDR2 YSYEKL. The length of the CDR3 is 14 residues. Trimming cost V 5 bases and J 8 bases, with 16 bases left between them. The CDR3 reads CASSTYRVLDEQFF. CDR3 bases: TGCGCCAGCAGCACTTACAGGGTTCTGGATGAGCAGTTCTTC.

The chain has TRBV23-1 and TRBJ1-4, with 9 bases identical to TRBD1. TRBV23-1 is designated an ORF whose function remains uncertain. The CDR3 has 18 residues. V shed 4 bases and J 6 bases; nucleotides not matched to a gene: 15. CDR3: CASSLGNRGPLRDEKLFF. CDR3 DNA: TGCGCCAGCAGTCTAGGGAACAGGGGGCCACTTAGGGATGAAAAACTGTTTTTT.